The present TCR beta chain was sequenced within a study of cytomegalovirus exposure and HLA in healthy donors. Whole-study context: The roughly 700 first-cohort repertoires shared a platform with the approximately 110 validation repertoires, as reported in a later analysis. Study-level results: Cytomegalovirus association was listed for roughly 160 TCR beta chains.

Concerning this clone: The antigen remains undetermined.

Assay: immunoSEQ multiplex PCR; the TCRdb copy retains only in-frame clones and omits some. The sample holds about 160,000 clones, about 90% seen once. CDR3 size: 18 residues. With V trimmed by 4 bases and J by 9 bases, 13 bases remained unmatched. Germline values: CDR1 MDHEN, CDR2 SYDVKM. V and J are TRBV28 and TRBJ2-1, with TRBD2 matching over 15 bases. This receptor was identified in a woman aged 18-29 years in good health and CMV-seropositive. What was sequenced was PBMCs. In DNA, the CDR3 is TGTGCCAGCAGTTCGGGGGACCTGGGACTAGCGGGAGGTATTGAGCAGTTCTTC. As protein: CASSSGDLGLAGGIEQFF.